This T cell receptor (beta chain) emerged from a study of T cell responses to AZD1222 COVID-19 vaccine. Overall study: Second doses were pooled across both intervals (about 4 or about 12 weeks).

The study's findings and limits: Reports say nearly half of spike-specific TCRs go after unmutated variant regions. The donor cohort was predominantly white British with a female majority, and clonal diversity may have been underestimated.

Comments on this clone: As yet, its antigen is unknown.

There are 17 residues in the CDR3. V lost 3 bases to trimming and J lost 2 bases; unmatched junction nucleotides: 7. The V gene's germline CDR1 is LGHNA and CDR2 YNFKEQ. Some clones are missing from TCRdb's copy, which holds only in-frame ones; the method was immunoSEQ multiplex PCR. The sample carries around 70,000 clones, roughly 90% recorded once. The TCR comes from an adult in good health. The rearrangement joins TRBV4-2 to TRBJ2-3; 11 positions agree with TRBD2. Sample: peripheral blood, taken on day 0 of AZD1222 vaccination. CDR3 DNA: TGTGCCAGCAGCCAGCTGGGACTAGCGGACTACACAGATACGCAGTATTTT. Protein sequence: CASSQLGLADYTDTQYF.